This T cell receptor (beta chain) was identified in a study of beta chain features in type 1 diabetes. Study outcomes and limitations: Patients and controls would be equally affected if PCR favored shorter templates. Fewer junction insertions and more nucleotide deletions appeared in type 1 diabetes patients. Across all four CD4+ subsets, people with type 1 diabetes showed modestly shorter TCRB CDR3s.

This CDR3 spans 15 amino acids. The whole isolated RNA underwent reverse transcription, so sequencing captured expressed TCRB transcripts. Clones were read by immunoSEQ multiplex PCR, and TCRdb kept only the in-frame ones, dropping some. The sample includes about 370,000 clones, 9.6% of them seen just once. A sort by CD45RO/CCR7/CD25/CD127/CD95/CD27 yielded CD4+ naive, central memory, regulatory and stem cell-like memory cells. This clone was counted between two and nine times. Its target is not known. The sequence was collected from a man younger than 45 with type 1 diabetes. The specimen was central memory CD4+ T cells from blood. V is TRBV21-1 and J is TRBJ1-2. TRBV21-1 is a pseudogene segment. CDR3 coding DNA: TGTGCCAGCAGCACCATACCTTTTTGGGACTATGGCTACACCTTC. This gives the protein CASSTIPFWDYGYTF.